The entry below gives a single TCR beta chain sequence along with its context. Its target is not known. The sample is drawn from a study of T cell repertoires in cytomegalovirus infection. General study results and limits: Predominance within the ex vivo response was attributable to HLA-C-restricted CMV-specific TCR beta clonotypes.

One entry per CDR3 protein, called by TCRdb with MiXCR from the reads. Of approximately 400,000 distinct CDR3 sequences listed, about 33% are singletons. The specimen was PBMCs. The origin of this receptor is a human donor in good health (CMV status not recorded). Some clones in this sample may be carry-over from other donors' samples.

The CDR3 region is CASSYSIRQINGYTF. The DNA of the CDR3 is TGTGCCAGCAGTTACTCGATCCGACAGATAAATGGCTACACCTTC. The chain joins TRBV6-5 to TRBJ1-2; maybe TRBD1 (5 bases). CDR1 is MNHEY and CDR2 is SVGAGI in the germline V gene. V was shortened by 0 bases and J by 6 bases, with 14 bases between the two germline ends. There are 15 residues in the CDR3.